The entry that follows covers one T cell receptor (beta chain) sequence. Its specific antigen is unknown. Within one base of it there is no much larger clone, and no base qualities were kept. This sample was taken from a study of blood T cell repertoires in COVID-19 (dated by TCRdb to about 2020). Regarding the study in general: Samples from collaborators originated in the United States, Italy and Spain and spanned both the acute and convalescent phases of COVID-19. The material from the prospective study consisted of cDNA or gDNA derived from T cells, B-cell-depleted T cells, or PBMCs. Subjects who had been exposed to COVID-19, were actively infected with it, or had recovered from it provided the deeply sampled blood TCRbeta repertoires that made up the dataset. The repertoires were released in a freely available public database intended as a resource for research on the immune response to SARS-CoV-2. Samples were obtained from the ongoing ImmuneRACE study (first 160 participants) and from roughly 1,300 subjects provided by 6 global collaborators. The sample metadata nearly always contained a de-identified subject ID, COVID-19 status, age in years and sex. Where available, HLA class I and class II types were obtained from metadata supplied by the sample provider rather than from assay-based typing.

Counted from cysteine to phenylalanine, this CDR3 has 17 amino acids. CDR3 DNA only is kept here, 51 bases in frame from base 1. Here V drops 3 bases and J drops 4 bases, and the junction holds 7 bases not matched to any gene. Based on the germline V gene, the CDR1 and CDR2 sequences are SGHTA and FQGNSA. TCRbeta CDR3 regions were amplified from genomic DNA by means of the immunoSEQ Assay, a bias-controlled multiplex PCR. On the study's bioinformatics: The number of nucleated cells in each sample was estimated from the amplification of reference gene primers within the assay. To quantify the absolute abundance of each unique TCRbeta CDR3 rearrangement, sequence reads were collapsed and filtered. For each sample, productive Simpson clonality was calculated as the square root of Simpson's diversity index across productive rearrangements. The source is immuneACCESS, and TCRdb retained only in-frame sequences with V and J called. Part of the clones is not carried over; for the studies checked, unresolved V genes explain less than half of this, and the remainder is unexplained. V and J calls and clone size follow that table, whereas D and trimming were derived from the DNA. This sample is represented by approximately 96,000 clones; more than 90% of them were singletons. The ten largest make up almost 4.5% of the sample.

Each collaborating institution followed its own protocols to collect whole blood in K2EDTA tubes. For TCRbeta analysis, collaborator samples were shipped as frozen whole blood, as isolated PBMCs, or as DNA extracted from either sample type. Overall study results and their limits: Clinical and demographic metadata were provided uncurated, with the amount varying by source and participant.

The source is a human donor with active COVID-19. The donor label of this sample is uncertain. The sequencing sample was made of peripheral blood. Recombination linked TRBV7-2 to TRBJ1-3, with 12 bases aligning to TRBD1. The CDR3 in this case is CASSLGGQGALGNTIYF. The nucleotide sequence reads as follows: TGTGCCAGCAGCTTGGGGGGACAGGGGGCGCTGGGAAACACCATATATTTT.